The 25 T cell receptor beta chains in this list originate from one sample, sequenced in a study of T cell responses to AZD1222 COVID-19 vaccine. Sequencing used immunoSEQ multiplex PCR; TCRdb keeps in-frame clones, though not all of them. The sample comprises 100,000 to 150,000 clones, 88% of which are singletons, and 4% to 4.5% rests with the top ten. This specimen consisted of peripheral blood, obtained on day 0 of AZD1222 vaccination. These receptor sequences come from an adult in good health.

This rearrangement joins TRBV20-1 to TRBJ1-1, with TRBD1 matching over 10 bases. The CDR3 is 14 amino acids. Trimming removed 3 bases from V and 6 bases from J; junction bases left unmatched: 7. The germline CDR1 and CDR2 sequences are DFQATT and SNEGSKA (reference sequence). The CDR3 coding sequence is TGCAGTGCTAGTTACCGGGACAGGGGTCCTGAAGCTTTCTTT. As protein: CSASYRDRGPEAFF.

The chain links TRBV18 to TRBJ2-7; 7 bases are a match to TRBD2. Germline CDR1 and CDR2: KGHSH and LQKENI. V dropped 0 bases and J dropped 3; count of bases not matched to a gene: 5. The CDR3 loop spans 15 amino acids. CDR3 nucleotides: TGTGCCAGCTCACCACCGTCTAGCGGATTCTACGAGCAGTACTTC. Encoded protein: CASSPPSSGFYEQYF.

The rearrangement links TRBV19 to TRBJ2-2; D unresolved. V gave up 1 base and J gave up 7 bases, with 13 bases separating them. Germline V CDR1 and CDR2: LNHDA, SQIVND (reference sequence). The CDR3 length is 15 residues. DNA of the CDR3: TGTGCCAGTAGTATAGTCCCTACATGGGGCGGGGAGCTGTTTTTT. It specifies CASSIVPTWGGELFF.

The rearrangement links TRBV11-2 to TRBJ1-5; 9 bases align to TRBD1. Per the germline V gene, CDR1 is SGHAT and CDR2 is FQNNGV. V trimming: 8 bases; J trimming: 0 bases; junction bases outside the gene matches: 11. This CDR3 has 17 amino acids. The CDR3 loop is CASSGGTGSLSNQPQHF. DNA for the CDR3: TGTGCCAGCTCCGGGGGGACAGGGTCCCTTAGCAATCAGCCCCAGCATTTT.

The J gene is TRBJ1-3, the V gene TRBV7-9, with a possible D match to TRBD1 (5 bases). Germline loops: CDR1 SEHNR, CDR2 FQNEAQ (reference sequence). The germline V and J ends were trimmed by 5 bases and 4 bases, with 18 bases remaining between them. CDR3 length: 16 amino acids. CDR3 sequence: CASSRGRSGDGNTIYF. Here the CDR3 DNA reads TGTGCCAGCAGCCGGGGCCGGTCGGGGGACGGAAACACCATATATTTT. Based on the CDR3 plus reference TRBV7-9 and TRBJ1-3, the full variable domain is DTGVSQNPRHKITKRGQNVTFRCDPISEHNRLYWYRQTLGQGPEFLTYFQNEAQLEKSRLLSDRFSAERPKGSFSTLEIQRTEQGDSAMYLCASSRGRSGDGNTIYFGEGSWLTVV.

The V call is TRBV6-6, the J call TRBJ1-4; D is perhaps TRBD1 (6 bases). CDR1 and CDR2 from the germline V gene are MNHNY and SVGAGI (reference sequence). The length of the CDR3 is 13 residues. Deletions cut 6 bases from V and 7 bases from J, with 12 bases between. CDR3: CASSVGQREKLFF. Written as DNA, the CDR3 is TGTGCCAGCAGCGTCGGACAGCGTGAAAAACTGTTTTTT.

The chain combines TRBV7-3 with TRBJ2-3; no clear D. Germline CDR1 SGHTA, CDR2 FQGTGA. With 3 bases removed from V and 0 bases from J, the gap between germline ends came to 7 bases. The CDR3 loop spans 14 amino acids. The DNA for the CDR3 is TGTGCCAGCAGCTTTTCCCCGAGCACAGATACGCAGTATTTT. Its protein product is CASSFSPSTDTQYF.

The chain joins TRBV4-3 to TRBJ1-3; 8 bases map to TRBD1. V trimming: 4 bases; J trimming: 0 bases; junction bases outside the gene matches: 5. The CDR3 sequence is 16 residues long. Per the germline V gene, CDR1 is LGHNA and CDR2 is YSLEER. CDR3 region: CASSRTDRASGNTIYF. Written as DNA, the CDR3 is TGCGCCAGCAGCCGTACGGACAGGGCCTCTGGAAACACCATATATTTT.

The chain recombines TRBV29-1 with TRBJ2-1; D is tentatively TRBD1 or TRBD2 (5 bases each). CDR1 is SQVTM and CDR2 is ANQGSEA in the germline V gene. This CDR3 comprises 17 residues. V gave up 3 bases and J gave up 7 bases, with 25 bases separating them. The CDR3, as DNA: TGCAGCGTTGAGGGGACCAGTGACTTCACGGAAGGGAATGAGCAGTTCTTC. Translation: CSVEGTSDFTEGNEQFF.

V gene TRBV7-2 combines with J gene TRBJ2-7; no clear D. This CDR3 has 14 amino acids. Germline V gene data show CDR1 as SGHTA and CDR2 as FQGNSA. Trimming removed 1 base at V and 2 bases at J, with 9 bases between. The CDR3 nucleotides are TGTGCCAGCAGCTTAGATGCCCAGGCCTACGAGCAGTACTTC. This codes for CASSLDAQAYEQYF.

The chain recombines TRBV18 with TRBJ1-4, with unresolved D. The CDR3 has 16 residues. CDR1 and CDR2 (germline): KGHSH, LQKENI. With 2 bases removed from V and 3 bases from J, the gap between germline ends came to 13 bases. CDR3 in amino acids: CASSPGVGSSNEKLFF. In DNA, the CDR3 is TGTGCCAGCTCACCAGGGGTTGGCAGCTCTAATGAAAAACTGTTTTTT.

The gene calls are TRBV4-2 and TRBJ2-4; either TRBD1 or TRBD2 may supply D (5 bases each). The CDR3 runs 14 residues. Trimming shortened V by 5 bases and J by 3 bases, and 11 bases separated the two germline ends. Germline V CDR1 and CDR2: LGHNA, YNFKEQ. CDR3 loop: CASSERDGKNIQYF. The CDR3 DNA reads as TGTGCCAGCAGCGAACGGGACGGCAAAAACATTCAGTACTTC.

The chain joins TRBV24-1 to TRBJ1-2, with D possibly TRBD1 on 6 matching bases. The CDR3 is 12 amino acids. Germline V gives CDR1 KGHDR, CDR2 SFDVKD. The V end lost 5 bases, the J end lost 9 bases, and 12 bases lay between the germline ends. This CDR3 is CATSARQGSYTF. CDR3 bases: TGTGCCACCAGTGCAAGGCAGGGGAGCTACACCTTC.

The genes are TRBV5-5 and TRBJ1-5; D is uncertain. The V and J ends lost 0 bases and 0 bases respectively, with 7 bases between them. Germline values: CDR1 SGHKS, CDR2 YYEKEE (reference sequence). This CDR3 region has 15 residues. CDR3 nucleotides: TGTGCCAGCAGCTTGGGCCTCTATAGCAATCAGCCCCAGCATTTT. Protein product: CASSLGLYSNQPQHF.

For the CDR3, the DNA is TGTGCCAGCAGCCAAGAACTTCGAGCGGGACAGAGCTCCTACAATGAGCAGTTCTTC. This translates into CASSQELRAGQSSYNEQFF. J is TRBJ2-1 and V is TRBV4-2; D may correspond to TRBD1 or TRBD2 (7 bases each). The CDR3 is made up of 19 amino acids. Germline loops: CDR1 LGHNA, CDR2 YNFKEQ. V was clipped by 0 bases and J by 0 bases, with 18 bases between them.

The rearrangement uses TRBV11-2 and TRBJ1-2, with D tentatively TRBD1 (5 bases). Between the trimmed V and J ends, which lost 5 bases and 2 bases, there was a span of 15 bases. In germline, CDR1 is SGHAT, CDR2 FQNNGV. There are 15 residues in the CDR3. The DNA of the CDR3 is TGTGCCAGCAGCCGAATATTTCGGGACAACTATGGCTACACCTTC. Amino acids: CASSRIFRDNYGYTF.

The chain employs TRBV7-3 and TRBJ2-2; the D gene is possibly TRBD1 (6 bases). The CDR3 sequence is 17 residues long. The germline V and J ends were trimmed by 2 bases and 1 base, with 14 bases remaining between them. CDR1 is SGHTA, CDR2 FQGTGA, per germline. Written as DNA, the CDR3 is TGTGCCAGCAGCTTATCTCCAATAGGGGGGAACACCGGGGAGCTGTTTTTT. Protein product: CASSLSPIGGNTGELFF.

Of note for this clone: This sample also contains other DNA sequences that code for the same CDR3. The chain employs TRBV28 and TRBJ1-1; no firm D call. Per the germline V gene, CDR1 is MDHEN and CDR2 is SYDVKM. V gave up 8 bases and J gave up 0 bases, with 10 bases separating them. The CDR3 is 13 residues long. CDR3 coding DNA: TGTGCCAGCGCGACCGCTATGAACACTGAAGCTTTCTTT. Its translation is CASATAMNTEAFF.

The CDR3 DNA reads as TGTGCCAGCAGTCAAGCAGAAGGTGAGCAGTACTTC. Its translation is CASSQAEGEQYF. The rearrangement uses TRBV27 and TRBJ2-7, with D unclear. CDR1 is MNHEY, CDR2 SMNVEV, per germline (reference sequence). This CDR3 is 12 amino acids long. V was clipped by 5 bases and J by 7 bases, with 12 bases between them.

The CDR3 loop reads CASSNRGNEKLFF. DNA of the CDR3: TGTGCCAGCAGTAACCGGGGGAATGAAAAACTGTTTTTT. The chain links TRBV6-2 or TRBV6-3 to TRBJ1-4, with D tentatively TRBD1 (5 bases). Trimming cost V 5 bases and J 5 bases, with 9 bases left between them. Germline assignment: CDR1 MNHEY and CDR2 SVGEGT. CDR3 length: 13 amino acids.

J is TRBJ1-2 and V is TRBV7-2; D may be TRBD1 (6 bases). From germline, CDR1 is SGHTA and CDR2 FQGNSA. V lost 2 bases and J lost 2, with 9 bases in between. This CDR3 has 14 amino acids. CDR3 amino acids: CASSLYRVNYGYTF. The DNA for the CDR3 is TGTGCCAGCAGCTTATACAGGGTAAACTATGGCTACACCTTC. Filled out from reference TRBV7-2 and TRBJ1-2, the complete variable domain reads GAGVSQSPSNKVTEKGKDVELRCDPISGHTALYWYRQSLGQGLEFLIYFQGNSAPDKSGLPSDRFSAERTGGSVSTLTIQRTQQEDSAVYLCASSLYRVNYGYTFGSGTRLTVV.

V gene TRBV7-2 combines with J gene TRBJ1-5; no clear D gene. There are 14 residues in the CDR3. Germline V lookup: CDR1 SGHTA, CDR2 FQGNSA. V was cut by 3 bases and J by 3 bases, with 9 bases left in between. The CDR3 loop reads CASSLRSDNQPQHF. The CDR3 region has the DNA TGTGCCAGCAGCTTGCGGTCTGACAATCAGCCCCAGCATTTT.

V gene TRBV3-1 (or the pseudogene TRBV3-2) combines with J gene TRBJ2-7; 9 nucleotides match TRBD1. The CDR3 loop spans 16 amino acids. The V segment lost 0 bases and the J segment 4 bases; nucleotides outside the gene matches: 7. CDR1 LGHDT and CDR2 YNNKEL come from the germline V gene (reference sequence). The CDR3 loop is CASSQDGGQGTYEQYF. For the CDR3, the DNA is TGTGCCAGCAGCCAAGATGGAGGACAGGGGACGTACGAGCAGTACTTC.

This chain connects TRBV2 to TRBJ1-6; D ambiguous. CDR1 and CDR2 (germline): SNHLY, FYNNEI. Trimming left V 4 bases short and J 10 bases short, with 5 bases between. The CDR3 has 11 residues. The CDR3 nucleotides are TGTGCCAGCAGTGCAGCCTCACCCCTCCACTTT. Protein: CASSAASPLHF.

J is TRBJ2-1 and V is TRBV5-1; 7 bases align to TRBD2. Germline values: CDR1 SGHRS, CDR2 YFSETQ. This CDR3 spans 13 amino acids. V was pared by 6 bases and J by 9 bases, with 9 bases of the junction left unmatched. In DNA, the CDR3 is TGCGCCAGCACGGGCGGGAGTTTCGGTGAGCAGTTCTTC. This encodes CASTGGSFGEQFF.